Below, 17 T cell receptor beta chains from the same sample are listed, as sequenced in a study of T cells in Graves' hyperthyroidism and ophthalmopathy. Using RNA transcripts as the source, TCR beta CDR3 regions were amplified. With the HTBI primer set, the TCR CDR3 went through a first round of RT-PCR. One entry per CDR3 protein, called by TCRdb with MiXCR from the multiplex PCR reads. Of some 490,000 distinct CDR3 sequences listed, 20% to 25% were seen once; the top ten hold under 55%. The sequencing input was blood. Receptors were obtained from a woman between 65 and 79 years old with Graves' ophthalmopathy.

This clonotype was picked up a small number of times. DNA of the CDR3: TGCGCCAGCAGCCAAGACGCAGCCTACACCGGGGAGCTGTTTTTT. Protein: CASSQDAAYTGELFF. This chain connects TRBV4-1 to TRBJ2-2; D not resolved. V lost 0 bases and J lost 3, with 8 bases in between. Germline values: CDR1 MGHRA, CDR2 YSYEKL. The length of the CDR3 is 15 residues.

In this sample, this clonotype turned up a few times. V and J are TRBV2 and TRBJ2-3, with D possibly TRBD2 on 5 matching bases. Germline V gene lookup returns CDR1 SNHLY and CDR2 FYNNEI. Trimming took off 7 bases at V and 2 bases at J, with 13 bases between the two ends. The CDR3 spans 14 residues. CDR3 loop: CASIKDLITDTQYF. The CDR3 DNA follows: TGTGCCAGCATTAAGGACTTGATCACAGATACGCAGTATTTT.

A few counts support this clonotype. This sequence joins TRBV6-5 and TRBJ2-5, with D uncertain. The V end was cut by 2 bases, the J end by 1 base, with 11 bases between. From germline, CDR1 is MNHEY and CDR2 SVGAGI. The CDR3 runs 15 residues. CDR3 nucleotide sequence: TGTGCCAGCAGTTACAATCCTAGGGCCCAAGAGACCCAGTACTTC. Translating gives CASSYNPRAQETQYF.

This clonotype was observed a handful of times. This rearrangement joins TRBV2 to TRBJ1-2; D possibly corresponds to TRBD1 (6 bases). CDR3 length: 13 amino acids. CDR1 and CDR2 from the germline V gene are SNHLY and FYNNEI. V dropped 6 bases and J dropped 7 bases, with 15 bases sitting between them. CDR3 in amino acids: CASRAAKGGGYTF. The CDR3 DNA reads TGTGCCAGCAGGGCAGCGAAAGGGGGTGGCTACACCTTC. Full variable domain (outside the CDR3, taken from reference TRBV2 and TRBJ1-2): EPEVTQTPSHQVTQMGQEVILRCVPISNHLYFYWYRQILGQKVEFLVSFYNNEISEKSEIFDDQFSVERPDGSNFTLKIRSTKLEDSAMYFCASRAAKGGGYTFGSGTRLTVV.

The chain joins TRBV18 to TRBJ2-1, with D uncertain. Trimming cost V 2 bases and J 12 bases, with 11 bases left between them. Germline V lookup: CDR1 KGHSH, CDR2 LQKENI. The CDR3 covers 12 residues. CDR3 in amino acids: CASSPLSRWQFF. CDR3 in DNA: TGTGCCAGCTCACCATTATCGAGGTGGCAGTTCTTC.

J is TRBJ2-7 and V is TRBV12-3 or TRBV12-4; the D gene is possibly TRBD2 (6 bases). The CDR3 is made up of 15 amino acids. V shed 2 bases and J shed 3 bases, with 14 bases lying between them. The CDR3 DNA reads TGTGCCAGCAGTTTATTCGAGGGGACTCTCTACGAGCAGTACTTC. Translating gives CASSLFEGTLYEQYF.

The V call is TRBV19, the J call TRBJ2-2, with TRBD2 identical over 7 bases. The germline gives CDR1 LNHDA, CDR2 SQIVND (reference sequence). The CDR3 contains 15 residues. V shed 8 bases, J shed 2 bases, and the junction held 8 bases outside the gene matches. The CDR3 loop reads CASSPGGFNTGELFF. In DNA, the CDR3 is TGTGCCAGTTCACCCGGGGGGTTCAACACCGGGGAGCTGTTTTTT.

This clonotype showed up just once. V is TRBV5-1 and J is TRBJ2-3, with 8 nucleotides matching TRBD1. The CDR3 has 14 amino acids. Germline V gene sequence: CDR1 SGHRS, CDR2 YFSETQ. V dropped 3 bases and J dropped 4; count of bases not matched to a gene: 4. In DNA form, the CDR3 reads TGCGCCAGCAGCTACGGACAGGGCGCAGATACGCAGTATTTT. Protein sequence: CASSYGQGADTQYF. Looking up the rest from reference TRBV5-1 and TRBJ2-3 gives the full variable domain: KAGVTQTPRYLIKTRGQQVTLSCSPISGHRSVSWYQQTPGQGLQFLFEYFSETQRNKGNFPGRFSGRQFSNSRSEMNVSTLELGDSALYLCASSYGQGADTQYFGPGTRLTVL.

This clonotype was seen ten or more times. The V call is TRBV12-3 or TRBV12-4, the J call TRBJ2-7; a weak D match, TRBD2 (6 bases). The CDR3 is 13 residues long. Trimming stripped 4 bases from V and 3 bases from J, with 10 bases between. The CDR3 loop is CASSSRGSYEQYF. The DNA for the CDR3 is TGTGCCAGCAGTTCGCGGGGCAGCTACGAGCAGTACTTC.

This sequence joins TRBV5-1 and TRBJ2-1; 9 bases line up with TRBD2. J was trimmed by 4 bases and V by 5 bases; bases with no gene match: 10. From germline, CDR1 is SGHRS and CDR2 YFSETQ. CDR3 length: 16 residues. CDR3 coding DNA: TGCGCCAGCAGGAACGATCCAGGACTAGCGTACAATGAGCAGTTCTTC. Translating gives CASRNDPGLAYNEQFF.

V and J are TRBV18 and TRBJ2-2; a weak D match, TRBD2 (5 bases). V was clipped by 1 base and J by 7 bases, with 7 bases between them. Per germline, CDR1 KGHSH and CDR2 LQKENI. This CDR3 is built from 13 residues. CDR3 sequence: CASSPLEDGELFF. The CDR3 region has the DNA TGTGCCAGCTCACCACTGGAGGACGGGGAGCTGTTTTTT.

This clonotype was counted a few times. The chain couples TRBV6-1 to TRBJ1-1, with TRBD1 matching over 12 bases. This CDR3 region has 15 residues. Per the germline V gene, CDR1 is MNHNS and CDR2 is SASEGT. V trimming: 4 bases; J trimming: 5 bases; junction bases outside the gene matches: 5. CDR3 DNA sequence: TGTGCCAGCAGTGCGGGACAGGGGGCGGTTACTGAAGCTTTCTTT. Residues: CASSAGQGAVTEAFF.

For this clonotype: A clone one base away is much larger, so this may be a read error. The chain couples TRBV28 to TRBJ2-7; TRBD1 matches 8 bases. The trim removed 4 bases at V and 6 bases at J, leaving 11 bases unmatched. Germline values: CDR1 MDHEN, CDR2 SYDVKM. This CDR3 has 15 residues. The CDR3 DNA follows: TGTGCCAGCAGTTCCACGCGGACAGGGATGTGCGAGCAGTACTTC. This codes for CASSSTRTGMCEQYF.

This clonotype was counted between two and nine times. The rearrangement uses TRBV4-1 and TRBJ1-3, with D possibly matching TRBD1 (5 bases). Germline loops: CDR1 MGHRA, CDR2 YSYEKL. The CDR3 spans 15 residues. V was trimmed by 0 bases and J by 3 bases, leaving 9 bases between them. This CDR3 is CASSQEGGGGNTIYF. The CDR3, as DNA: TGCGCCAGCAGCCAAGAGGGGGGGGGTGGAAACACCATATATTTT.

There are a few counts of this clonotype. J is TRBJ1-5 and V is TRBV12-3 or TRBV12-4; D gene uncertain. Trimming shortened V by 6 bases and J by 1 base, and 10 bases separated the two germline ends. The CDR3 loop spans 14 amino acids. DNA of the CDR3: TGTGCCAGCAGCCCCCTGACGAGCAATCAGCCCCAGCATTTT. It encodes CASSPLTSNQPQHF.

In its sample, this clonotype was seen a few times. The gene calls are TRBV18 and TRBJ1-2; D is ambiguous. Looked up from germline, CDR1 is KGHSH and CDR2 is LQKENI. Trimming cost V 1 base and J 0 bases, with 9 bases left between them. The CDR3 consists of 15 residues. The CDR3, as DNA: TGTGCCAGCTCACCACAGGCAGAAGCTAACTATGGCTACACCTTC. It translates to CASSPQAEANYGYTF.

The chain couples TRBV5-1 to TRBJ2-1, with D perhaps TRBD2 (5 bases). Germline CDR1 is SGHRS and CDR2 is YFSETQ. Trimming stripped 0 bases from V and 6 bases from J, with 13 bases between. The CDR3 is made up of 15 amino acids. CDR3 sequence reads: CASSLAAGYGNEQFF. The CDR3 DNA reads as TGCGCCAGCAGCTTGGCCGCGGGCTACGGCAATGAGCAGTTCTTC.